This T cell receptor (beta chain) was captured by sequencing in a study of tumor and adjacent non-tumor tissue in lung cancer. Study at large: Patients comprised roughly 12 adenocarcinoma, a couple of squamous cell carcinoma and 1 small cell lung cancer. Some 4.2 million productive TCRbeta reads were obtained per sample on average. Study conclusions and caveats: Significantly higher TCR diversity was found in tumor than normal lung. Tumor repertoires had a smaller top 100 clone share than normal lung.

The library came from three nested PCR rounds adapted from ARM-PCR protocols. In TCRdb, the multiplex PCR reads were re-called with MiXCR into one record per CDR3 protein. The sample lists about 100,000 distinct CDR3 sequences, approximately 65% occurring once. About this clonotype itself: The antigen remains undetermined. The CDR3 does not close with the conserved phenylalanine or tryptophan, likely indicating a read error.

This sample's RNA came from whole unsorted tissue. The normal lung tissue was taken more than 3 cm from the tumor edge. From germline, CDR1 is LGHNA and CDR2 YSLEER. This CDR3 region has 14 residues. The specimen was distant non-tumor lung tissue. The chain couples TRBV4-3 to TRBJ2-5, with a possible D match to TRBD2 (5 bases). This receptor was identified in a man aged 25-40 years with non-small cell lung cancer. CDR3 DNA sequence: TGTGCCAGCAGCCAAGAGCTAGCCCCAGAGACCCAGTACTCC. It encodes CASSQELAPETQYS.